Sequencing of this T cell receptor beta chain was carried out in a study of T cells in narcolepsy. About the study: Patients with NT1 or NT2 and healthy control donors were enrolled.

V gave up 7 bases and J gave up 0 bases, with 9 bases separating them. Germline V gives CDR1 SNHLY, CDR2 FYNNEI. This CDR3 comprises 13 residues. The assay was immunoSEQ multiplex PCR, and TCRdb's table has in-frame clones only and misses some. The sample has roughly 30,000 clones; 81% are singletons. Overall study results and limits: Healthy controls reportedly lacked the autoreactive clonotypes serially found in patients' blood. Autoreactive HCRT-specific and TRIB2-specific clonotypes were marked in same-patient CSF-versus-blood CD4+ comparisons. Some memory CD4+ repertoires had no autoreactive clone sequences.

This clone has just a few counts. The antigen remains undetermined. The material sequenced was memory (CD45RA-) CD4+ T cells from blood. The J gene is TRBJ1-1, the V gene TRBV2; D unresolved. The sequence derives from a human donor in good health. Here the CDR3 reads CASNQRMNTEAFF. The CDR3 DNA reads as TGTGCCAGCAATCAAAGAATGAACACTGAAGCTTTCTTT.